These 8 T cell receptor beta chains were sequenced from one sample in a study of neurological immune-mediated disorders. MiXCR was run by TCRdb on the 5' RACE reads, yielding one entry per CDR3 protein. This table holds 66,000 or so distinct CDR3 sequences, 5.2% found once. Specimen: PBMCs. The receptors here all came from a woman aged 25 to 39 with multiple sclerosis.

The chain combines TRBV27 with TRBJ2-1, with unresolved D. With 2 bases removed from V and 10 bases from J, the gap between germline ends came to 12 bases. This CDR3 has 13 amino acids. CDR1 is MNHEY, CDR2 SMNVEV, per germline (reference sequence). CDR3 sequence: CASSLGLLGEQFF. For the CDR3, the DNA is TGTGCCAGCAGTTTAGGGCTACTCGGGGAGCAGTTCTTC.

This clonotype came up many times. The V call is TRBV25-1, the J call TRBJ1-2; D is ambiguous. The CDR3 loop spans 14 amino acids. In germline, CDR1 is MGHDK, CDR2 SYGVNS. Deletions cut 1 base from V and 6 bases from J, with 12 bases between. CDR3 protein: CASSESNGLDGYTF. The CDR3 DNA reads TGTGCCAGCAGTGAATCTAACGGATTGGATGGCTACACCTTC.

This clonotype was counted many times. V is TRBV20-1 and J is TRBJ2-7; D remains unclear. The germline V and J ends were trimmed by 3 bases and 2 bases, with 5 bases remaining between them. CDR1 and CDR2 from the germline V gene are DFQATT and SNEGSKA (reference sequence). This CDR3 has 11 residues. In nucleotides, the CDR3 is TGCAGTGCTAGCGACACCTACGAGCAGTACTTC. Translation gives CSASDTYEQYF.

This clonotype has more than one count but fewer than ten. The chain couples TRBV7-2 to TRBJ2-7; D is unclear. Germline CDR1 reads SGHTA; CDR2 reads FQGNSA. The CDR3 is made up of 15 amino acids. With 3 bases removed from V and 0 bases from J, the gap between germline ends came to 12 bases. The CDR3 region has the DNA TGTGCCAGCAGCTTGTCTTGGCAGTCCTCCTACGAGCAGTACTTC. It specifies CASSLSWQSSYEQYF.

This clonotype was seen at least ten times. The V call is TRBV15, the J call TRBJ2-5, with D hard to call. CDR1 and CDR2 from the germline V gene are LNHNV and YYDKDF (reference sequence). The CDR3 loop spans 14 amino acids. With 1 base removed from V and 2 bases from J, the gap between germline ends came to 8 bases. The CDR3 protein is CATSRGQIQETQYF. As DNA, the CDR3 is TGTGCCACCAGCAGAGGTCAGATTCAAGAGACCCAGTACTTC.

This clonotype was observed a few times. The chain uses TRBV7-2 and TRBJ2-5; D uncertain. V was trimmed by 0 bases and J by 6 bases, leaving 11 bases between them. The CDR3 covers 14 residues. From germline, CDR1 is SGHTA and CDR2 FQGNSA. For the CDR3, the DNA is TGTGCCAGCAGCTTAGCGAAGGCCAGCCAGACCCAGTACTTC. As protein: CASSLAKASQTQYF.

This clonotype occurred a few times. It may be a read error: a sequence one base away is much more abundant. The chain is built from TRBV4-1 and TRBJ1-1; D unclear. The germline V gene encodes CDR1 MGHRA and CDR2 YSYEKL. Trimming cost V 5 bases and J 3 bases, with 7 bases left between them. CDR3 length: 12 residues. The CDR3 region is CASSKPYTEAFF. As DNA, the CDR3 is TGCGCCAGCAGCAAACCTTACACTGAAGCTTTCTTT.

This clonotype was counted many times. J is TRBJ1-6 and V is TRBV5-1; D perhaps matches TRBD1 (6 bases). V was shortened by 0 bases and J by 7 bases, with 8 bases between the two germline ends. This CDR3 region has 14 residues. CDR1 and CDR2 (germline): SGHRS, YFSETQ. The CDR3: CASSLGQDNSPLHF. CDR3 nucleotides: TGCGCCAGCAGCTTGGGACAGGACAATTCACCCCTCCACTTT.